This T cell receptor beta chain was sequenced during a study of OX40 agonist ivuxolimab in advanced cancers. Looking at the study overall: About 40% of patients had received prior checkpoint inhibitor therapy.

Here immunoSEQ multiplex PCR was the method, and the copy in TCRdb shows in-frame clones only, minus some. The sample holds approximately 28,000 clones; 80% to 95% are singletons and the top ten take roughly 10%. The CDR3 has 15 residues. Germline V gene data show CDR1 as SQVTM and CDR2 as ANQGSEA. V was pared by 7 bases and J by 3 bases, with 21 bases between. Study observations and caveats: The work left the antigen specificity of expanded peripheral T cells undetermined. In the 0.1 to 3.0 mg/kg range, CD4+ and CD8+ blood T cells had expanded clonally by week 6. Compared with others, partial responders at 0.1-3.0 mg/kg displayed clonal expansion among the lowest.

Regarding this clone: Its antigen is as yet unknown.

The V gene is TRBV29-1, the J gene TRBJ1-2, with D unresolved. This TCR derives from an adult with an advanced solid tumor such as melanoma, head and neck, liver or kidney cancer. The sequencing here drew on CD4+ or CD8+ T cells sorted from blood, taken in a trial of the OX40 agonist ivuxolimab. CDR3: CSAPSVGEGHYGYTF. The DNA for the CDR3 is TGCAGCGCGCCATCAGTGGGAGAAGGTCACTATGGCTACACCTTC.